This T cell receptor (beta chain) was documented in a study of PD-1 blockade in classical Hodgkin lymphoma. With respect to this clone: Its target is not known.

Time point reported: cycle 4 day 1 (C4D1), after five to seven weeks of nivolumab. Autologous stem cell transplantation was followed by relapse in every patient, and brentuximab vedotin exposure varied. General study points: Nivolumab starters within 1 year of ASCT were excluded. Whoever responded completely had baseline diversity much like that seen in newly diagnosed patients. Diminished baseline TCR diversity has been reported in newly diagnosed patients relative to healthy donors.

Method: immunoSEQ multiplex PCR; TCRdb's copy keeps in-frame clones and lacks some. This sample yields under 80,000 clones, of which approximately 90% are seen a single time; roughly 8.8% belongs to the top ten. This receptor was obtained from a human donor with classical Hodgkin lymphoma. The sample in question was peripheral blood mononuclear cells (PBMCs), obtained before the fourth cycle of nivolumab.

CDR3 in DNA: TGTGCCAGCAGCCCCCGGGGGGGGGCTGATGGCTACACCTTC. Protein: CASSPRGGADGYTF. The V gene is TRBV7-9, the J gene TRBJ1-2, with a weak D call TRBD1 (6 bases). V lost 5 bases, J lost 6 bases, and 16 bases lay in between. CDR3 size: 14 residues. CDR1 and CDR2 from the germline V gene are SEHNR and FQNEAQ (reference sequence).